This T cell receptor beta chain was obtained from a study of blood T cells in healthy people across ages. Points from the study as a whole: Long-lived donors had more naive CD4+ cells and higher diversity than aged donors.

The second PCR ran roughly 6 to 11 cycles with a sample-barcoded 5' primer and J-beta primers. TCRdb processed the 5' RACE reads anew with MiXCR; each CDR3 protein has one entry. The table includes 650,000 to 900,000 distinct CDR3 sequences, 62% detected once. Peripheral blood from each donor was collected in a volume of 8.5 to 10 milliliters. CDR3 size: 14 residues. In germline, CDR1 is MNHEY, CDR2 SVGAGI. Trimming took off 9 bases at V and 9 bases at J, with 18 bases between the two ends. Details on this clonotype: As yet, its antigen is unknown.

This clonotype was sampled from a man aged 30 to 45 in good health. The chain is built from TRBV6-5 and TRBJ1-6, with D maybe TRBD1 (6 bases). The specimen was blood. Written as DNA, the CDR3 is TGTGCCAGTAGACTAACAGGGTTTGGTTCACCCCTCCACTTT. Translated: CASRLTGFGSPLHF.